This T cell receptor beta chain emerged from a study of blood T cell repertoires in COVID-19. The wider study: Spain, Italy and the United States supplied samples that represented acute and convalescent COVID-19.

In the source study's methods: Amplification with reference gene primers provided the estimates of nucleated cell counts. The method was immunoSEQ multiplex PCR; TCRdb's version includes in-frame clones alone and lacks a portion of them. V, J and clone size were drawn from that table, and D and trimming were deduced from the DNA. This table holds some 240,000 clones, around 87% found once. Germline V gene sequence: CDR1 SNHLY, CDR2 FYNNEI. This CDR3 is 17 amino acids long. V lost 8 bases, J lost 5 bases, and 18 bases stayed unmatched. The receptor was isolated from a man aged 60 to 69 who had recovered from COVID-19. The rearrangement links TRBV2 to TRBJ1-2, with 9 bases lining up with TRBD1. The sequenced sample was peripheral blood. The CDR3 reads CASARRGQGVDRYGYTF. The CDR3 DNA reads TGTGCCAGCGCTAGAAGGGGACAGGGTGTCGATCGTTATGGCTACACCTTC.